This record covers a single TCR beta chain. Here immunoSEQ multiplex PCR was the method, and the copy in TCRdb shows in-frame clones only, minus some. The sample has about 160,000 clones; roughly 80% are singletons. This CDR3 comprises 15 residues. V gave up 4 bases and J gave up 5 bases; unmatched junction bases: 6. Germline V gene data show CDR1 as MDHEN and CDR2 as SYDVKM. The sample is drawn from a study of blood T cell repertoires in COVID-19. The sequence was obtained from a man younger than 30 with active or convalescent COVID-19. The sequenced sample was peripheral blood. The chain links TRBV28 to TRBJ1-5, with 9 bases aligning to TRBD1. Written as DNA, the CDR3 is TGTGCCAGCAGTTCCCGGGACAGGGTGGATCAGCCCCAGCATTTT. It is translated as CASSSRDRVDQPQHF.